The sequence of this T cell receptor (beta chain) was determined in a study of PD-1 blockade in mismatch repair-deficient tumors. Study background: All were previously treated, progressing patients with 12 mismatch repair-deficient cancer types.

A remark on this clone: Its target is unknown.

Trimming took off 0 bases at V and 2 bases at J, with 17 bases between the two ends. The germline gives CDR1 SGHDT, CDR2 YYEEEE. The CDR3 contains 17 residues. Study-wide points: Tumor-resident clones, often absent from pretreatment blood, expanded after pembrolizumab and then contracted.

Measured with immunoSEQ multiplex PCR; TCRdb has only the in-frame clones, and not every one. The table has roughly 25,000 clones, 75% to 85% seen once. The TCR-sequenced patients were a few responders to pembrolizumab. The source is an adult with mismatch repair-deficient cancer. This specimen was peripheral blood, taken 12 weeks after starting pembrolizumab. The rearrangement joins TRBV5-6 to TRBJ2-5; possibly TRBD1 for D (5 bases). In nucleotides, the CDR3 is TGTGCCAGCAGCTTGGCCCTATTGACAGTCCCGCAAGAGACCCAGTACTTC. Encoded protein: CASSLALLTVPQETQYF. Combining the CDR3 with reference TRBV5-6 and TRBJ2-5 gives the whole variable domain DAGVTQSPTHLIKTRGQQVTLRCSPKSGHDTVSWYQQALGQGPQFIFQYYEEEERQRGNFPDRFSGHQFPNYSSELNVNALLLGDSALYLCASSLALLTVPQETQYFGPGTRLLVL.